This T cell receptor (beta chain) originates from a study of blood T cell repertoires in COVID-19. Germline CDR1 is MGHDK and CDR2 is SYGVNS. V lost 3 bases and J lost 6; bases outside the gene matches: 9. This CDR3 comprises 15 residues. Original processing methods: Reference gene primers were amplified, and this amplification served to estimate nucleated cell counts. Sequencing was performed with immunoSEQ multiplex PCR; in TCRdb, only in-frame clones are kept and a portion is missing. Clonal size and the V and J genes are those of that table, whereas D and trimming came from the DNA. This table holds under 200,000 clones, more than 75% found once.

The sample consisted of PBMCs or T cells enriched from blood (not recorded which). This clonotype was sampled from a woman aged 45 to 65 who had recovered from COVID-19. The chain joins TRBV25-1 to TRBJ1-1; 8 nucleotides match TRBD1. In nucleotides, the CDR3 is TGTGCCAGCAGTGATACCCAGGGGGCGAAATCTGAAGCTTTCTTT. It specifies CASSDTQGAKSEAFF. Variable domain in full (rest from reference TRBV25-1 and TRBJ1-1): EADIYQTPRYLVIGTGKKITLECSQTMGHDKMYWYQQDPGMELHLIHYSYGVNSTEKGDLSSESTVSRIRTEHFPLTLESARPSHTSQYLCASSDTQGAKSEAFFGQGTRLTVV.